A single sample is the source of the 26 T cell receptor beta chains below, sequenced in a study of cytomegalovirus exposure and HLA in healthy donors. It was with 60 Vbeta and 13 Jbeta primers that the PCR ran. This table comes from immunoSEQ multiplex PCR, and its TCRdb copy is limited to in-frame clones, with some not included. The table has some 110,000 clones, about two thirds seen once. The specimen sequenced was PBMCs. The receptors were gathered from a man aged 30 to 45 in good health and CMV-seropositive.

The chain uses TRBV7-6 and TRBJ1-2; perhaps TRBD1 as D (6 bases). The V gene lost 0 bases and the J gene lost 4 bases, with 15 bases spanning the gap. The germline CDR1 and CDR2 sequences are SGHVS and FNYEAQ. The length of the CDR3 is 16 residues. The CDR3 bases are TGTGCCAGCAGCTTAGCCGTGGCAGGGGTTAGCTATGGCTACACCTTC. As protein: CASSLAVAGVSYGYTF.

This clone was counted only a few times. V is TRBV5-1 and J is TRBJ1-2; possibly TRBD1 for D (6 bases). V was pared by 4 bases and J by 5 bases, with 12 bases between. This CDR3 is built from 13 residues. Germline CDR1 reads SGHRS; CDR2 reads YFSETQ. CDR3 nucleotide sequence: TGCGCCAGCAGCCCGGACAGCTTATATGGCTACACCTTC. Protein product: CASSPDSLYGYTF. Full variable domain (remainder filled in from reference TRBV5-1 and TRBJ1-2): KAGVTQTPRYLIKTRGQQVTLSCSPISGHRSVSWYQQTPGQGLQFLFEYFSETQRNKGNFPGRFSGRQFSNSRSEMNVSTLELGDSALYLCASSPDSLYGYTFGSGTRLTVV.

The sample holds a few counts of this clone. The V gene is TRBV5-1, the J gene TRBJ1-1; D might be TRBD1 (5 bases). The CDR3 sequence is 12 residues long. CDR1 and CDR2 (germline): SGHRS, YFSETQ. Trimming took off 0 bases at V and 10 bases at J, with 10 bases between the two ends. CDR3 nucleotide sequence: TGCGCCAGCAGCTTGGAGGGGATCGTAGCTTTCTTT. It translates to CASSLEGIVAFF.

This clone has just one count. The V and J genes are TRBV27 and TRBJ1-5; D is unclear. The CDR3 loop spans 13 amino acids. CDR1 MNHEY and CDR2 SMNVEV come from the germline V gene (reference sequence). V was trimmed by 3 bases and J by 7 bases, leaving 10 bases between them. CDR3 DNA sequence: TGTGCCAGCAGTTTTGGTGGCCGCCAGCCCCAGCATTTT. It is translated as CASSFGGRQPQHF.

The table lists this clone with a few counts. The genes are TRBV25-1 and TRBJ1-1; 7 bases line up with TRBD1. Losses at the gene ends were 6 bases for V and 3 bases for J; bases not matched to a gene: 1. Germline CDR1 MGHDK, CDR2 SYGVNS. The CDR3 has 12 residues. The CDR3 is CASRTGYTEAFF. In DNA form, the CDR3 reads TGTGCCAGCAGGACAGGGTACACTGAAGCTTTCTTT. The full variable domain, in which reference TRBV25-1 and TRBJ1-1 provide the parts outside the CDR3, is EADIYQTPRYLVIGTGKKITLECSQTMGHDKMYWYQQDPGMELHLIHYSYGVNSTEKGDLSSESTVSRIRTEHFPLTLESARPSHTSQYLCASRTGYTEAFFGQGTRLTVV.

This clone turned up a few times. V is TRBV7-3 and J is TRBJ2-7, with TRBD1 matching 8 bases. The J segment lost 5 bases and the V segment lost 5 bases, leaving 11 bases of the junction unmatched. Looked up from germline, CDR1 is SGHTA and CDR2 is FQGTGA. The CDR3 is 15 residues long. This CDR3 is CASSARSGGGNEQYF. The CDR3 nucleotides read TGTGCCAGCAGCGCCCGGTCAGGGGGCGGGAACGAGCAGTACTTC.

The chain couples TRBV18 to TRBJ2-4, with TRBD2 identical over 9 bases. The V gene end was trimmed by 3 bases and the J gene end by 6 bases; junction bases not matched to a gene: 9. The CDR3 is made up of 16 amino acids. Germline-derived CDR1 and CDR2 are KGHSH and LQKENI. The CDR3 is CASSPQASGDSNIQYF. CDR3 sequence (DNA): TGTGCCAGCTCACCTCAGGCTAGCGGGGACTCAAACATTCAGTACTTC.

This clone showed up just a few times. This chain links TRBV29-1 with TRBJ2-5; possible D gene TRBD1, 6 bases. The CDR3 is made up of 13 amino acids. V dropped 8 bases and J dropped 0 bases, with 13 bases sitting between them. Per the germline V gene, CDR1 is SQVTM and CDR2 is ANQGSEA. In DNA, the CDR3 is TGCAGCAATAGTGGACAGAACCAAGAGACCCAGTACTTC. It yields the protein CSNSGQNQETQYF. Based on the CDR3 plus reference TRBV29-1 and TRBJ2-5, the full variable domain is SAVISQKPSRDICQRGTSLTIQCQVDSQVTMMFWYRQQPGQSLTLIATANQGSEATYESGFVIDKFPISRPNLTFSTLTVSNMSPEDSSIYLCSNSGQNQETQYFGPGTRLLVL.

This chain links TRBV29-1 with TRBJ1-2, with TRBD1 matching over 8 bases. Germline lookup yields CDR1 SQVTM and CDR2 ANQGSEA. The V and J ends lost 0 bases and 8 bases, in that order; junction bases with no gene match: 2. The CDR3 runs to 12 residues. This CDR3 reads CSVEDTGGGYTF. CDR3 nucleotide sequence: TGCAGCGTTGAAGATACAGGGGGAGGCTACACCTTC. Together with reference TRBV29-1 and TRBJ1-2, the CDR3 gives the full variable domain: SAVISQKPSRDICQRGTSLTIQCQVDSQVTMMFWYRQQPGQSLTLIATANQGSEATYESGFVIDKFPISRPNLTFSTLTVSNMSPEDSSIYLCSVEDTGGGYTFGSGTRLTVV.

The chain has TRBV6-5 and TRBJ2-2, with TRBD2 as a possible D gene (7 bases). The CDR3 has 15 amino acids. V shed 7 bases and J shed 7 bases, with 19 bases lying between them. Germline V gene data show CDR1 as MNHEY and CDR2 as SVGAGI. The CDR3: CASIPSGEGVGELFF. CDR3 sequence (DNA): TGTGCCAGCATTCCTAGCGGAGAGGGGGTCGGGGAGCTGTTTTTT.

The chain is built from TRBV2 and TRBJ2-5; 11 bases map to TRBD2. The CDR3 runs 16 residues. Germline lookup yields CDR1 SNHLY and CDR2 FYNNEI. Trimming cost V 6 bases and J 5 bases; bases outside gene matches: 11. The CDR3 sequence is CASSRLAGLAGETQYF. DNA of the CDR3: TGTGCCAGCAGCAGACTAGCGGGGTTGGCAGGGGAGACCCAGTACTTC. Variable domain in full (rest from reference TRBV2 and TRBJ2-5): EPEVTQTPSHQVTQMGQEVILRCVPISNHLYFYWYRQILGQKVEFLVSFYNNEISEKSEIFDDQFSVERPDGSNFTLKIRSTKLEDSAMYFCASSRLAGLAGETQYFGPGTRLLVL.

The chain couples TRBV28 to TRBJ2-7; tentative D call: TRBD1 (8 bases). Trimming shortened V by 5 bases and J by 5 bases, and 25 bases separated the two germline ends. The CDR3 is made up of 17 amino acids. Germline CDR1 MDHEN, CDR2 SYDVKM. CDR3 bases: TGTGCCAGCAGTCCGCCGGACAGGGACTACCTCCGGGACGAGCAGTACGTC. Amino acids: CASSPPDRDYLRDEQYV.

The chain combines TRBV27 with TRBJ2-3, with D tentatively TRBD2 (6 bases). The CDR3 contains 19 residues. Germline-derived CDR1 and CDR2 are MNHEY and SMNVEV (reference sequence). The V end was cut by 2 bases, the J end by 1 base, with 22 bases between. CDR3 in DNA: TGTGCCAGCAGTTTAAGATGGGGCGTGGGGGGAGGAGGCACAGATACGCAGTATTTT. Protein sequence: CASSLRWGVGGGGTDTQYF.

V usage is TRBV19 and J usage is TRBJ2-7, with 7 bases aligning to TRBD1. V lost 5 bases, J lost 0 bases, and 7 bases stayed unmatched. There are 15 residues in the CDR3. The V gene's germline CDR1 is LNHDA and CDR2 SQIVND (reference sequence). The CDR3: CASSPGTVGSYEQYF. The CDR3 DNA reads as TGTGCCAGTAGTCCCGGGACAGTAGGCTCCTACGAGCAGTACTTC.

The gene calls are TRBV7-2 and TRBJ2-2; TRBD2 matches at 8 bases. After removal of 5 bases from V and 1 base from J, the junction contained 6 bases not matched to a gene. This CDR3 spans 16 amino acids. In germline, CDR1 is SGHTA, CDR2 FQGNSA. CDR3 region: CASSLLAGQNTGELFF. Written as DNA, the CDR3 is TGTGCCAGCAGCCTTCTAGCGGGCCAGAACACCGGGGAGCTGTTTTTT.

V is TRBV2 and J is TRBJ2-3; TRBD2 aligns across 8 bases. Germline trimming cut 2 bases from V and 3 bases from J; bases unmatched to any gene: 7. Per germline, CDR1 SNHLY and CDR2 FYNNEI. The CDR3 sequence is 16 residues long. The CDR3 nucleotides are TGTGCCAGCAGTGAAATTCCGGGAGGGCCGACAGATACGCAGTATTTT. Protein product: CASSEIPGGPTDTQYF. Based on the CDR3 plus reference TRBV2 and TRBJ2-3, the full variable domain is EPEVTQTPSHQVTQMGQEVILRCVPISNHLYFYWYRQILGQKVEFLVSFYNNEISEKSEIFDDQFSVERPDGSNFTLKIRSTKLEDSAMYFCASSEIPGGPTDTQYFGPGTRLTVL.

This clone was seen a handful of times. This rearrangement joins TRBV13 to TRBJ1-1; 7 nucleotides agree with TRBD1. V shed 2 bases, J shed 2 bases, and the junction held 2 bases outside the gene matches. This CDR3 is built from 14 residues. Per the germline V gene, CDR1 is PRHDT and CDR2 is FYEKMQ (reference sequence). DNA of the CDR3: TGTGCCAGCAGCTTATTAGGGGGCAACACTGAAGCTTTCTTT. Protein: CASSLLGGNTEAFF.

The CDR3: CASSSFGGQVGGYTF. The CDR3 coding sequence is TGTGCCAGCAGCTCGTTCGGGGGACAGGTCGGTGGCTACACCTTC. The J gene is TRBJ1-2, the V gene TRBV5-8; TRBD1 matches at 8 bases. V lost 3 bases and J lost 7; bases outside the gene matches: 11. CDR3 length: 15 amino acids. The V gene's germline CDR1 is SGHTS and CDR2 YDEGEE.

The chain couples TRBV5-1 to TRBJ2-7; D might be TRBD1 (7 bases). Per the germline V gene, CDR1 is SGHRS and CDR2 is YFSETQ. V lost 3 bases and J lost 0, with 10 bases in between. The CDR3 extends over 14 amino acids. The CDR3 reads CASSSGDSSYEQYF. The CDR3 DNA reads TGCGCCAGCAGCTCGGGGGACAGCTCCTACGAGCAGTACTTC. Full variable domain (missing parts from reference TRBV5-1 and TRBJ2-7): KAGVTQTPRYLIKTRGQQVTLSCSPISGHRSVSWYQQTPGQGLQFLFEYFSETQRNKGNFPGRFSGRQFSNSRSEMNVSTLELGDSALYLCASSSGDSSYEQYFGPGTRLTVT.

The chain employs TRBV2 and TRBJ1-5; D not certain. Trimming left V 8 bases short and J 5 bases short, with 10 bases between. Germline CDR1 SNHLY, CDR2 FYNNEI. This CDR3 has 12 residues. The DNA for the CDR3 is TGTGCCAGCGGAACGGGTTATCAGCCCCAGCATTTT. Encoded protein: CASGTGYQPQHF.

The chain is built from TRBV7-2 and TRBJ1-1; possibly TRBD1 for D (5 bases). The CDR3 runs 14 residues. The germline V gene encodes CDR1 SGHTA and CDR2 FQGNSA. The V end lost 11 bases, the J end lost 2 bases, and 18 bases lay between the germline ends. The CDR3 region has the DNA TGTGCCCGGGGGACCCAAGCCTCTAACACTGAAGCTTTCTTT. It specifies CARGTQASNTEAFF.

This clone was seen a handful of times. The chain carries TRBV7-8 and TRBJ2-7, with D unclear. Germline V gene lookup returns CDR1 SGHVS and CDR2 FQNEAQ. This CDR3 region has 13 residues. Trimming left V 0 bases short and J 3 bases short, with 6 bases between. CDR3 sequence reads: CASSLAQYYEQYV. CDR3 DNA sequence: TGTGCCAGCAGCTTAGCCCAGTACTACGAGCAGTACGTC.

This clone was observed a single time. The chain is built from TRBV29-1 and TRBJ2-5; 9 bases agree with TRBD2. Germline CDR1 is SQVTM and CDR2 is ANQGSEA. CDR3 length: 14 residues. With 5 bases clipped from V and 2 bases from J, the junction kept 6 bases outside the gene matches. CDR3 region: CSVSLAGGQETQYF. For the CDR3, the DNA is TGCAGCGTTTCACTGGCGGGGGGGCAAGAGACCCAGTACTTC.

The chain uses TRBV9 and TRBJ2-3; TRBD1 matches 11 bases. Germline lookup yields CDR1 SGDLS and CDR2 YYNGEE. Germline trimming cut 2 bases from V and 1 base from J; bases unmatched to any gene: 9. There are 18 residues in the CDR3. CDR3 protein: CASSVGGVGQGGTDTQYF. As DNA, the CDR3 is TGTGCCAGCAGCGTGGGAGGGGTGGGACAGGGGGGCACAGATACGCAGTATTTT.

This rearrangement joins TRBV11-2 to TRBJ1-1; no definite D call. Germline-derived CDR1 and CDR2 are SGHAT and FQNNGV. The CDR3 consists of 17 residues. Trimming removed 5 bases at V and 0 bases at J, with 19 bases between. This CDR3 is CASSPAGQPKLNTEAFF. As DNA, the CDR3 is TGTGCCAGCAGCCCAGCGGGCCAGCCGAAGTTGAACACTGAAGCTTTCTTT. The variable domain in full, completed from reference TRBV11-2 and TRBJ1-1, reads EAGVAQSPRYKIIEKRQSVAFWCNPISGHATLYWYQQILGQGPKLLIQFQNNGVVDDSQLPKDRFSAERLKGVDSTLKIQPAKLEDSAVYLCASSPAGQPKLNTEAFFGQGTRLTVV.

In its sample, this clone was seen a few times. V usage is TRBV6-4 and J usage is TRBJ2-1; the match to TRBD2 covers 12 bases. J gave up 6 bases and V 0 bases, and 0 bases lay outside the gene matches. The CDR3 contains 15 residues. The germline gives CDR1 MRHNA, CDR2 SNTAGT. This CDR3 is CASSDSTSGSNEQFF. The DNA of the CDR3 is TGTGCCAGCAGTGACTCGACTAGCGGGAGCAATGAGCAGTTCTTC.